A single sample is the source of the 6 T cell receptor beta chains below, sequenced in a study of T cells in localized non-small cell lung cancer. Clones were read by immunoSEQ multiplex PCR, and TCRdb kept only the in-frame ones, dropping some. The data contain about 27,000 clones, about 92% of them singletons. Sample: peripheral blood, taken before any cancer treatment. The receptor set was obtained from a woman between 35 and 70 years old with stage I lung adenocarcinoma.

This chain joins TRBV5-4 and TRBJ1-3; 7 bases agree with TRBD1. Looked up from germline, CDR1 is SGHNT and CDR2 is YYREEE (reference sequence). CDR3 length: 15 amino acids. Trimming removed 4 bases from V and 4 bases from J; junction bases left unmatched: 8. CDR3 DNA: TGTGCCAGCAGCCTAAATACAGGGGCAGGAAACACCATATATTTT. The encoded protein is CASSLNTGAGNTIYF.

The chain recombines TRBV27 with TRBJ1-2; 7 bases fit TRBD1. With V trimmed by 6 bases and J by 1 base, 11 bases remained unmatched. CDR1 and CDR2 from the germline V gene are MNHEY and SMNVEV (reference sequence). The CDR3 totals 16 residues. For the CDR3, the DNA is TGTGCCAGCAGAGTCACCGGGACAGCTATTAACTATGGCTACACCTTC. Amino acids: CASRVTGTAINYGYTF.

This clone is a singleton in its sample. The rearrangement uses TRBV19 and TRBJ1-1, with 8 bases fitting TRBD1. J gave up 4 bases and V 5 bases, and 6 bases lay outside the gene matches. Germline-derived CDR1 and CDR2 are LNHDA and SQIVND (reference sequence). This CDR3 contains 14 residues. The CDR3 region has the DNA TGTGCCAGTAGTTTGGACAGGGAGGTCACTGAAGCTTTCTTT. It encodes CASSLDREVTEAFF.

The rearrangement links TRBV7-8 to TRBJ2-7, with D uncertain. The germline V and J ends were trimmed by 1 base and 4 bases, with 8 bases remaining between them. The CDR3 extends over 13 amino acids. Germline V gives CDR1 SGHVS, CDR2 FQNEAQ. The chain's CDR3 is CASSLGLGYEQYF. The CDR3 nucleotides read TGTGCCAGCAGCTTAGGGCTGGGATACGAGCAGTACTTC.

The V call is TRBV4-3, the J call TRBJ2-2; TRBD2 matches 7 bases. CDR3 size: 16 residues. The junction had 3 bases not matched to a gene; V was cut back by 0 bases and J by 2 bases. CDR1 and CDR2 from the germline V gene are LGHNA and YSLEER. CDR3 protein: CASSQEAGPNTGELFF. The CDR3 DNA follows: TGCGCCAGCAGCCAAGAAGCGGGACCTAACACCGGGGAGCTGTTTTTT.

The chain links TRBV27 to TRBJ2-1, with 8 positions matching TRBD2. The junction had 15 bases not matched to a gene; V was cut back by 6 bases and J by 5 bases. The germline CDR1 and CDR2 sequences are MNHEY and SMNVEV (reference sequence). This CDR3 spans 17 amino acids. CDR3: CASSTKSGTRADNEQFF. The CDR3 DNA reads TGTGCCAGCAGCACGAAATCCGGGACTAGAGCTGACAATGAGCAGTTCTTC.